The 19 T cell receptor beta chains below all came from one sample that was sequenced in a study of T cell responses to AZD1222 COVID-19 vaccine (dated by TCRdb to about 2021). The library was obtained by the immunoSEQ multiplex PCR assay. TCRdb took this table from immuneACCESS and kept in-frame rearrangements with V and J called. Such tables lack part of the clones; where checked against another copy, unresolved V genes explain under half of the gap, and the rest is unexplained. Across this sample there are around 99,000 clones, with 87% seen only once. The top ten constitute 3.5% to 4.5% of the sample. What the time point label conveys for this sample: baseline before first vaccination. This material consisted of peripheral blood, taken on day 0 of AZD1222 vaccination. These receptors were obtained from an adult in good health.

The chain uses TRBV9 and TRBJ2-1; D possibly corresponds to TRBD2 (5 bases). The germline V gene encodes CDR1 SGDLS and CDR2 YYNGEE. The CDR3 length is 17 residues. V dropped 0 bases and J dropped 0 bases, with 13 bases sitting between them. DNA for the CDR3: TGTGCCAGCAGCGTAGTGGCGAGGGTCCTCTCCTACAATGAGCAGTTCTTC. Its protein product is CASSVVARVLSYNEQFF.

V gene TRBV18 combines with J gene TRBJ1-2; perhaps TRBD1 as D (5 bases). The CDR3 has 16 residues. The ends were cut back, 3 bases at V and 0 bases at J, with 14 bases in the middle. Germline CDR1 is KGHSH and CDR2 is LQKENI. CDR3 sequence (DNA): TGTGCCAGCTCACCCGATACAGGACCTGCTAACTATGGCTACACCTTC. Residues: CASSPDTGPANYGYTF.

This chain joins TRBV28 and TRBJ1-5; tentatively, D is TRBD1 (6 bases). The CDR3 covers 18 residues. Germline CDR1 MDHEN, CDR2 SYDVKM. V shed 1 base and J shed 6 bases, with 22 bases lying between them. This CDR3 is CASSLFRGLTNERQPQHF. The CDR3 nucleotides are TGTGCCAGCAGTTTATTTCGGGGGCTTACCAACGAGCGTCAGCCCCAGCATTTT. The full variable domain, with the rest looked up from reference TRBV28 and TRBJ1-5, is DVKVTQSSRYLVKRTGEKVFLECVQDMDHENMFWYRQDPGLGLRLIYFSYDVKMKEKGDIPEGYSVSREKKERFSLILESASTNQTSMYLCASSLFRGLTNERQPQHFGDGTRLSIL.

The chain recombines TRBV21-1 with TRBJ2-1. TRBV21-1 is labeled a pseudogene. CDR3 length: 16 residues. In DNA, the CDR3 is TGTGCCAGCAGCTTCCGGGACGGTCAACACCACAATGAGCAGTTCTTC. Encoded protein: CASSFRDGQHHNEQFF.

The CDR3 nucleotides are TGCGCCAGCAGCCAACCTTTAAGCGGAAACTATGGCTACACCTTC. This encodes CASSQPLSGNYGYTF. The chain employs TRBV4-1 and TRBJ1-2, with D unclear. V lost 2 bases and J 2 bases, leaving 12 bases between the germline ends. This CDR3 region has 15 residues. From germline, CDR1 is MGHRA and CDR2 YSYEKL.

CDR3 sequence: CASSRLSYEQYF. The CDR3 nucleotides read TGTGCCAGCAGTCGCCTCTCCTACGAGCAGTACTTC. V gene TRBV6-2 or TRBV6-3 combines with J gene TRBJ2-7, with D uncertain. The CDR3 totals 12 residues. Germline V lookup: CDR1 MNHEY, CDR2 SVGEGT. V was clipped by 5 bases and J by 0 bases, with 5 bases between them.

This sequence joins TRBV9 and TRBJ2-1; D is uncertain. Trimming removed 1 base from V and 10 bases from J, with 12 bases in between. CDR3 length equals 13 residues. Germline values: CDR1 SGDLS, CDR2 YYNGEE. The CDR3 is CASSVSVFEEQFF. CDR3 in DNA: TGTGCCAGCAGCGTATCCGTGTTTGAGGAGCAGTTCTTC.

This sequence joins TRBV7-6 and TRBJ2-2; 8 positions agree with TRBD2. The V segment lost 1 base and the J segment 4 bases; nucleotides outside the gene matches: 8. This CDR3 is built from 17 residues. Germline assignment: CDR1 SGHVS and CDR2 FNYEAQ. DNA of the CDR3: TGTGCCAGCAGCTTAGAGGCAGCGGGAGCGGGCACCGGGGAGCTGTTTTTT. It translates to CASSLEAAGAGTGELFF.

In DNA form, the CDR3 reads TGTGCCAGCAGCGCTCGGGACAGTCTTCTAGATCAGCCCCAGCATTTT. It codes for CASSARDSLLDQPQHF. V and J are TRBV11-2 and TRBJ1-5; 7 nucleotides agree with TRBD1. J lost 5 bases, V lost 5 bases, and 12 bases had no gene match. Germline CDR1 and CDR2: SGHAT and FQNNGV. The CDR3 length is 16 residues.

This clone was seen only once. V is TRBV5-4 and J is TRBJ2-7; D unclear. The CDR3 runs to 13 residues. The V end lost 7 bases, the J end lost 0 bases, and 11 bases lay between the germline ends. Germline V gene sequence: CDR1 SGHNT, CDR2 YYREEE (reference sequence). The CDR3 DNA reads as TGTGCCAGCCGGGTGGACCGCTCCTACGAGCAGTACTTC. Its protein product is CASRVDRSYEQYF.

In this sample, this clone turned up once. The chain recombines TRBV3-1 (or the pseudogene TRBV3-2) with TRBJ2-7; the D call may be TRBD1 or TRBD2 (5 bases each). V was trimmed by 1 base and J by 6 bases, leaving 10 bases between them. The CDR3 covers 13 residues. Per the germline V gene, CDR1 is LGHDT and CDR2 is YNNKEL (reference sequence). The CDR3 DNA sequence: TGTGCCAGCAGCCAAGGAAGGGACGGCGAGCAGTACTTC. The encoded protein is CASSQGRDGEQYF.

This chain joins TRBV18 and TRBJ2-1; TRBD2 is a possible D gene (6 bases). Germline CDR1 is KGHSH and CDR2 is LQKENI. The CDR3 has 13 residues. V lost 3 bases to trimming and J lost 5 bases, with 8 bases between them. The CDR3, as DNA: TGTGCCAGCTCACCGACGGGGGACAATGAGCAGTTCTTC. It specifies CASSPTGDNEQFF.

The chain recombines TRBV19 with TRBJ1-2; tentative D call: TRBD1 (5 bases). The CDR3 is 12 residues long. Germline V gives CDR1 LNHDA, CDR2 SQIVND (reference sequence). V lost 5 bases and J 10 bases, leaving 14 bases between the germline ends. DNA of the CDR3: TGTGCCAGTAGTGTCAGGGACGGACCCTACACCTTC. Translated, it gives CASSVRDGPYTF. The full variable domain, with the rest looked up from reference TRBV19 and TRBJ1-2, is DGGITQSPKYLFRKEGQNVTLSCEQNLNHDAMYWYRQDPGQGLRLIYYSQIVNDFQKGDIAEGYSVSREKKESFPLTVTSAQKNPTAFYLCASSVRDGPYTFGSGTRLTVV.

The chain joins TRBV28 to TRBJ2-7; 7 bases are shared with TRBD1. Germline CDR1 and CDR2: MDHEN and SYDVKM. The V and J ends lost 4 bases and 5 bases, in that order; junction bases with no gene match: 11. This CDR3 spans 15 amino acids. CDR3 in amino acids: CASSSLDREQHEQYF. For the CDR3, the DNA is TGTGCCAGCAGTTCCCTCGACAGGGAACAGCACGAGCAGTACTTC.

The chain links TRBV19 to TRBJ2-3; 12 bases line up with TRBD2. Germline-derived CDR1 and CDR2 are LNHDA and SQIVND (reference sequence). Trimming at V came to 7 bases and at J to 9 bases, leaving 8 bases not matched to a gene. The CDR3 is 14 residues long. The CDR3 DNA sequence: TGTGCCAGTACCGGACTAGCGGGGCAGCGGACGCAGTATTTT. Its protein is CASTGLAGQRTQYF.

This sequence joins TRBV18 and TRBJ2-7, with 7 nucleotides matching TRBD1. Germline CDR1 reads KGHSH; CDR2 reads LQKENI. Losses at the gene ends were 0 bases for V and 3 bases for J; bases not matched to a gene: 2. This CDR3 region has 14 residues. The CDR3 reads CASSPPTGYYEQYF. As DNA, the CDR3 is TGTGCCAGCTCACCACCGACAGGGTACTACGAGCAGTACTTC.

The CDR3 spells CASSDTTGAGDEKLFF. The CDR3 DNA reads as TGTGCCAGCAGTGATACCACAGGGGCCGGGGATGAAAAACTGTTTTTT. The genes are TRBV28 and TRBJ1-4; 7 nucleotides line up with TRBD1. The CDR3 covers 16 residues. CDR1 and CDR2 from the germline V gene are MDHEN and SYDVKM. Trimming took 5 bases from V and 6 from J; bases not matched to a gene: 12.

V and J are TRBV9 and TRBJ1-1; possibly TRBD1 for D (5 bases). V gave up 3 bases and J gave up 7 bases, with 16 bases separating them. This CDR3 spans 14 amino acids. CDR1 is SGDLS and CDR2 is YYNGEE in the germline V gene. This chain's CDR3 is CASSEPRGGVEAFF. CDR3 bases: TGTGCCAGCAGCGAACCTCGGGGGGGTGTTGAAGCTTTCTTT. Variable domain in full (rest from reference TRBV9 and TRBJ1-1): DSGVTQTPKHLITATGQRVTLRCSPRSGDLSVYWYQQSLDQGLQFLIQYYNGEERAKGNILERFSAQQFPDLHSELNLSSLELGDSALYFCASSEPRGGVEAFFGQGTRLTVV.

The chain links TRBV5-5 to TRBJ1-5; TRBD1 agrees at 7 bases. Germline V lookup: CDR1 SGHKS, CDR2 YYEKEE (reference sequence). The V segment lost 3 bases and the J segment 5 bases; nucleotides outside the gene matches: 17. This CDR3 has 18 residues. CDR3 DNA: TGTGCCAGCAGCTCCCTTATTCAAGACAGGGTGGTGGATCAGCCCCAGCATTTT. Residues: CASSSLIQDRVVDQPQHF. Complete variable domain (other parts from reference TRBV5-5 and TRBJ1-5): DAGVTQSPTHLIKTRGQQVTLRCSPISGHKSVSWYQQVLGQGPQFIFQYYEKEERGRGNFPDRFSARQFPNYSSELNVNALLLGDSALYLCASSSLIQDRVVDQPQHFGDGTRLSIL.